These 24 T cell receptor beta chains came from one sample sequenced in a study of blood T cell repertoires in COVID-19. Clones were read by immunoSEQ multiplex PCR, and TCRdb kept only the in-frame ones, dropping some. The table has about 110,000 clones, about 87% seen once; the top ten hold 6.6%. Sequenced sample: peripheral blood. The receptors were sampled from a woman aged 50 to 65 with acute or convalescent COVID-19.

A few counts support this clone. The chain joins TRBV27 to TRBJ1-1; tentatively, D is TRBD1 (5 bases). V was clipped by 5 bases and J by 0 bases, with 7 bases between them. Germline V CDR1 and CDR2: MNHEY, SMNVEV (reference sequence). The CDR3 sequence is 13 residues long. The CDR3 coding sequence is TGTGCCAGCAGTGGACAAATGAACACTGAAGCTTTCTTT. Its translation: CASSGQMNTEAFF.

The chain combines TRBV9 with TRBJ1-2; a possible D gene is TRBD1 (5 bases). CDR1 and CDR2 (germline): SGDLS, YYNGEE. The CDR3 is 15 residues long. V was cut by 3 bases and J by 4 bases, with 16 bases left in between. CDR3 sequence: CASSADPGTAYGYTF. Written as DNA, the CDR3 is TGTGCCAGCAGCGCGGACCCCGGGACTGCCTATGGCTACACCTTC.

The chain has TRBV4-2 and TRBJ1-2; 10 bases line up with TRBD1. V lost 3 bases and J lost 6; bases outside the gene matches: 10. This CDR3 region has 16 residues. Germline-derived CDR1 and CDR2 are LGHNA and YNFKEQ. CDR3 nucleotides: TGTGCCAGCAGCCAGACGGTCATTGGGACAGGGGATGGCTACACCTTC. Amino acid sequence: CASSQTVIGTGDGYTF.

V gene TRBV9 combines with J gene TRBJ2-3; 7 nucleotides match TRBD2. CDR1 and CDR2 from the germline V gene are SGDLS and YYNGEE. V lost 3 bases, J lost 8 bases, and 12 bases stayed unmatched. This CDR3 has 15 amino acids. The CDR3 sequence: CASSGTGTIKTTQYF. As DNA, the CDR3 is TGTGCCAGCAGCGGCACCGGGACTATTAAGACTACGCAGTATTTT.

The rearrangement joins TRBV6-2 or TRBV6-3 to TRBJ2-3, with D hard to call. The V and J ends lost 2 bases and 0 bases respectively, with 12 bases between them. Germline CDR1 MNHEY, CDR2 SVGEGT. This CDR3 has 16 amino acids. DNA of the CDR3: TGTGCCAGCAGTTACGGCCCCTCCGGGAGCACAGATACGCAGTATTTT. It is translated as CASSYGPSGSTDTQYF.

The CDR3 coding sequence is TGTGCCAGCAGGGGCGGGGGCTCTAACTATGGCTACACCTTC. It is translated as CASRGGGSNYGYTF. The V and J genes are TRBV6-1 and TRBJ1-2; weak D call: TRBD1 (6 bases). The V gene lost 6 bases and the J gene lost 0 bases, with 11 bases spanning the gap. Germline-derived CDR1 and CDR2 are MNHNS and SASEGT. The CDR3 contains 14 residues.

The chain combines TRBV3-1 (or the pseudogene TRBV3-2) with TRBJ1-2; D possibly corresponds to TRBD1 (6 bases). V lost 4 bases and J lost 3, with 18 bases in between. Germline-derived CDR1 and CDR2 are LGHDT and YNNKEL (reference sequence). This CDR3 region has 16 residues. CDR3 DNA sequence: TGTGCCAGCAGCCGCAACTCCCCGACAGGAGACTATGGCTACACCTTC. Translating gives CASSRNSPTGDYGYTF.

This clone has just one count. The J gene is TRBJ1-4, the V gene TRBV2; D call uncertain. The length of the CDR3 is 15 residues. Germline V CDR1 and CDR2: SNHLY, FYNNEI. The V end lost 4 bases, the J end lost 12 bases, and 21 bases lay between the germline ends. CDR3 DNA: TGTGCCAGCAGTGGCCCCGCCGGTAGCTACGGGGAACTGTTTTTT. This gives the protein CASSGPAGSYGELFF.

The rearrangement joins TRBV7-6 to TRBJ1-4; weak D call: TRBD1 (5 bases). Trimming removed 5 bases at V and 8 bases at J, with 12 bases between. This CDR3 is 13 amino acids long. Germline CDR1 SGHVS, CDR2 FNYEAQ. In DNA form, the CDR3 reads TGTGCCAGCAGCGGATGGGAGGGGGAAAAACTGTTTTTT. Residues: CASSGWEGEKLFF.

In the case of this clone: The sample has other DNA sequences that encode this CDR3 too. The genes are TRBV30 and TRBJ1-1, with TRBD1 as a possible D gene (5 bases). Germline V gives CDR1 GTSNPN, CDR2 SVGIG (reference sequence). The V and J ends lost 3 bases and 0 bases respectively, with 8 bases between them. The CDR3 runs 13 residues. The DNA for the CDR3 is TGTGCCTGGAGCGGACAAATGAACACTGAAGCTTTCTTT. Translating it yields CAWSGQMNTEAFF.

The V and J genes are TRBV20-1 and TRBJ1-6; D is unclear. Trimming shortened V by 3 bases and J by 13 bases, and 10 bases separated the two germline ends. The V gene's germline CDR1 is DFQATT and CDR2 SNEGSKA (reference sequence). This CDR3 is built from 11 residues. The CDR3 DNA reads TGCAGTGCTAGCCCAGCGAAGCCCCTCCACTTT. This gives the protein CSASPAKPLHF.

The chain joins TRBV5-4 to TRBJ2-1; 7 bases map to TRBD2. CDR3 length: 15 residues. J lost 1 base, V lost 2 bases, and 3 bases had no gene match. Germline V gene sequence: CDR1 SGHNT, CDR2 YYREEE (reference sequence). The CDR3 here is CASSFLGGSYNEQFF. In nucleotides, the CDR3 is TGTGCCAGCAGCTTTCTGGGAGGGTCCTACAATGAGCAGTTCTTC.

V is TRBV5-1 and J is TRBJ2-1, with D unclear. V was shortened by 5 bases and J by 5 bases, with 11 bases between the two germline ends. The V gene's germline CDR1 is SGHRS and CDR2 YFSETQ. The CDR3 loop spans 13 amino acids. The CDR3 protein is CASSSGYDNEQFF. The CDR3 DNA reads as TGCGCCAGCAGTTCAGGTTATGACAATGAGCAGTTCTTC.

The chain combines TRBV6-5 with TRBJ1-6; no definite D call. CDR3 length: 16 residues. Germline values: CDR1 MNHEY, CDR2 SVGAGI. V shed 0 bases and J shed 7 bases, with 13 bases lying between them. CDR3 amino acids: CASSYSSTVFNSPLHF. For the CDR3, the DNA is TGTGCCAGCAGTTACTCGAGTACAGTTTTCAATTCACCCCTCCACTTT.

The chain has TRBV3-1 (or the pseudogene TRBV3-2) and TRBJ2-3, with 11 bases aligning to TRBD2. CDR1 LGHDT and CDR2 YNNKEL come from the germline V gene (reference sequence). The CDR3 length is 14 residues. Trimming cost V 0 bases and J 8 bases; bases outside gene matches: 1. CDR3 protein: CASSQDSGGATQYF. The DNA for the CDR3 is TGTGCCAGCAGCCAAGATAGCGGGGGGGCTACGCAGTATTTT.

This clone appeared a single time. The chain links TRBV18 to TRBJ1-1; a possible D gene is TRBD1 (5 bases). The CDR3 is 15 residues long. The germline V gene has CDR1 KGHSH and CDR2 LQKENI. V was cut by 3 bases and J by 4 bases, with 15 bases left in between. Written as DNA, the CDR3 is TGTGCCAGCTCACCGTCCGGTGGGGGGGGCACTGAAGCTTTCTTT. Amino acids: CASSPSGGGGTEAFF.

This clone was observed a handful of times. This chain joins TRBV6-5 and TRBJ2-7; 10 bases align to TRBD1. V was clipped by 4 bases and J by 5 bases; unmatched bases: 5. From germline, CDR1 is MNHEY and CDR2 SVGAGI. This CDR3 has 14 residues. CDR3 DNA: TGTGCCAGCAGTTTCCGGGACAGGGGTCACGAGCAGTACTTC. Protein: CASSFRDRGHEQYF.

This chain links TRBV15 with TRBJ1-4; 11 bases agree with TRBD1. V shed 0 bases and J 7 bases; nucleotides not matched to a gene: 4. The CDR3 loop spans 16 amino acids. The V gene's germline CDR1 is LNHNV and CDR2 YYDKDF (reference sequence). The chain's CDR3 is CATSRDAGTGGEKLFF. The CDR3 DNA sequence: TGTGCCACCAGCAGAGATGCGGGGACAGGGGGTGAAAAACTGTTTTTT.

V gene TRBV11-2 combines with J gene TRBJ2-7; the D gene is possibly TRBD2 (7 bases). This CDR3 is built from 16 residues. Germline V lookup: CDR1 SGHAT, CDR2 FQNNGV. Trimming stripped 4 bases from V and 3 bases from J, with 19 bases between. In DNA form, the CDR3 reads TGTGCCAGCAGCTCCCTTTTCAGGGAGGGGGACTACGAGCAGTACTTC. Its translation: CASSSLFREGDYEQYF. The full variable domain, its missing parts supplied by reference TRBV11-2 and TRBJ2-7, is EAGVAQSPRYKIIEKRQSVAFWCNPISGHATLYWYQQILGQGPKLLIQFQNNGVVDDSQLPKDRFSAERLKGVDSTLKIQPAKLEDSAVYLCASSSLFREGDYEQYFGPGTRLTVT.

V is TRBV3-1 (or the pseudogene TRBV3-2) and J is TRBJ2-7; a weak D match, TRBD2 (7 bases). The CDR3 runs 14 residues. Trimming removed 3 bases from V and 3 bases from J, with 12 bases in between. Germline CDR1 LGHDT, CDR2 YNNKEL (reference sequence). Written as DNA, the CDR3 is TGTGCCAGCAGCCACGGGGGAGGGGGCTACGAGCAGTACTTC. Translating gives CASSHGGGGYEQYF.

This clone was picked up a small number of times. The chain combines TRBV10-3 with TRBJ2-2, with TRBD1 identical over 8 bases. Germline trimming cut 10 bases from V and 6 bases from J; bases unmatched to any gene: 4. This CDR3 is 12 amino acids long. Germline CDR1 and CDR2: ENHRY and SYGVKD. The CDR3: CATGQGSGELFF. DNA of the CDR3: TGTGCCACCGGACAGGGCTCCGGGGAGCTGTTTTTT.

This clone appeared once. The chain employs TRBV7-8 and TRBJ1-1, with a weak D call TRBD1 (5 bases). The V and J ends lost 4 bases and 3 bases respectively, with 21 bases between them. This CDR3 contains 17 residues. The germline CDR1 and CDR2 sequences are SGHVS and FQNEAQ. The CDR3 DNA is TGTGCCAGCAGCTCGATACGTGGGGCACTTACGGACACTGAAGCTTTCTTT. Protein product: CASSSIRGALTDTEAFF.

The V and J genes are TRBV9 and TRBJ1-3; 9 positions match TRBD1. J lost 1 base, V lost 3 bases, and 5 bases had no gene match. CDR1 is SGDLS, CDR2 YYNGEE, per germline. CDR3 length: 16 residues. The CDR3 spells CASSATGTGSGNTIYF. CDR3 bases: TGTGCCAGCAGCGCGACCGGGACAGGGTCTGGAAACACCATATATTTT. The full variable domain, its missing parts supplied by reference TRBV9 and TRBJ1-3, is DSGVTQTPKHLITATGQRVTLRCSPRSGDLSVYWYQQSLDQGLQFLIQYYNGEERAKGNILERFSAQQFPDLHSELNLSSLELGDSALYFCASSATGTGSGNTIYFGEGSWLTVV.

The CDR3 spells CASSASGTGFGPEAFF. CDR3 coding DNA: TGTGCCAGCAGTGCATCCGGGACAGGGTTCGGTCCTGAAGCTTTCTTT. This chain connects TRBV6-1 to TRBJ1-1, with 9 bases lining up with TRBD1. The V segment lost 4 bases and the J segment 6 bases; nucleotides outside the gene matches: 12. The CDR3 length is 16 residues. CDR1 is MNHNS and CDR2 is SASEGT in the germline V gene.